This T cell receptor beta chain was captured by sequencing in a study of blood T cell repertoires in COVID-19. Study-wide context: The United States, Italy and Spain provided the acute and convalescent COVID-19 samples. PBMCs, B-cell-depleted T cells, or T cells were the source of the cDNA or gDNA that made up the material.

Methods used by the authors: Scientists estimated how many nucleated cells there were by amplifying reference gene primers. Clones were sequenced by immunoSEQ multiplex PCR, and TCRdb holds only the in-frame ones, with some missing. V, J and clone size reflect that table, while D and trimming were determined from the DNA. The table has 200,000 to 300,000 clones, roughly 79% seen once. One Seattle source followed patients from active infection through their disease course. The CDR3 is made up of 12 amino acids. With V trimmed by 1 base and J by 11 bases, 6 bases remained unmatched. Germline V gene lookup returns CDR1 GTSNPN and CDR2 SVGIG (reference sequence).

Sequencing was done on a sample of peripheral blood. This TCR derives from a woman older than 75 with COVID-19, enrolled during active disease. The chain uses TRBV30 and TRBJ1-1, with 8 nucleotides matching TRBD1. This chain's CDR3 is CAWSDRGIWAFF. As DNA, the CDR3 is TGTGCCTGGAGTGACAGGGGGATTTGGGCTTTCTTT.